The 9 T cell receptor beta chains given below trace back to one sample, sequenced in a study of cytomegalovirus exposure and HLA in healthy donors. With 60 Vbeta and 13 Jbeta primers, the PCR was carried out. Libraries were prepared by immunoSEQ multiplex PCR; TCRdb keeps only in-frame clonotypes and omits some of them. The sample gives around 210,000 clones, approximately 78% of which show up once; 0.4% to 0.6% is in the top ten. Sequencing input: PBMCs. The receptor set was obtained from a boy aged 5 to 17 in good health and CMV-seronegative.

Points on this clone: One end of the junction is discordant with germline, which a read error may explain. CDR3 protein: CASSLLAGASEQFF. CDR3 sequence (DNA): TGTGCTAGCAGCTTGCTAGCGGGGGCGAGTGAGCAGTTCTTC. This chain uses TRBV7-7 with TRBJ2-1; 10 bases match TRBD2. The CDR3 is made up of 14 amino acids. Germline loops: CDR1 SSHAT, CDR2 FNYEAQ (reference sequence).

This clone was counted only a few times. The chain joins TRBV7-2 to TRBJ1-1, with 8 bases identical to TRBD1. The J segment lost 3 bases and the V segment lost 3 bases, leaving 0 bases of the junction unmatched. CDR1 is SGHTA and CDR2 is FQGNSA in the germline V gene. The CDR3 length is 13 residues. CDR3 loop: CASSLDRDTEAFF. The DNA for the CDR3 is TGTGCCAGCAGCTTGGACAGGGACACTGAAGCTTTCTTT.

The chain is built from TRBV29-1 and TRBJ2-1, with TRBD2 matching 15 bases. The trim removed 4 bases at V and 10 bases at J, leaving 5 bases unmatched. This CDR3 is built from 14 residues. From germline, CDR1 is SQVTM and CDR2 ANQGSEA. The DNA for the CDR3 is TGCAGCGTTGGGACTAGCGGGGGGGCCTTAGAGCAGTTCTTC. This translates into CSVGTSGGALEQFF.

The rearrangement links TRBV5-8 to TRBJ1-2; 8 nucleotides match TRBD1. V dropped 2 bases and J dropped 6; count of bases not matched to a gene: 0. Germline CDR1 SGHTS, CDR2 YDEGEE. The CDR3 is 12 amino acids. CDR3 sequence: CASSFRGHGYTF. DNA for the CDR3: TGTGCCAGCAGCTTCAGGGGGCATGGCTACACCTTC.

This clone was seen more than once but under ten times. V gene TRBV2 combines with J gene TRBJ2-7, with 14 bases lining up with TRBD2. Germline loops: CDR1 SNHLY, CDR2 FYNNEI. V gave up 3 bases and J gave up 5 bases; unmatched junction bases: 15. The CDR3 covers 19 residues. The CDR3 nucleotides read TGTGCCAGCAGTGATTTGACTAGCGGGGGGGCCTTATCTACCCACGAGCAGTACTTC. This translates into CASSDLTSGGALSTHEQYF.

The chain couples TRBV5-1 to TRBJ2-7; possible D gene TRBD1, 6 bases. Trimming left V 0 bases short and J 2 bases short, with 12 bases between. The germline CDR1 and CDR2 sequences are SGHRS and YFSETQ. This CDR3 contains 15 residues. CDR3 nucleotide sequence: TGCGCCAGCAGCTTGGGTCCGGGACATCCCTACGAGCAGTACTTC. Its protein is CASSLGPGHPYEQYF.

This clone appeared a single time. The chain carries TRBV27 and TRBJ2-2; 16 bases align to TRBD2. This CDR3 comprises 20 residues. The germline V gene encodes CDR1 MNHEY and CDR2 SMNVEV (reference sequence). V was pared by 5 bases and J by 5 bases, with 14 bases of the junction left unmatched. CDR3 protein: CASSTSPGLAGGAGTGELFF. CDR3 nucleotide sequence: TGTGCCAGCAGTACCTCACCGGGACTAGCGGGGGGGGCGGGAACCGGGGAGCTGTTTTTT.

The V and J genes are TRBV5-1 and TRBJ2-2; 14 bases line up with TRBD2. The V and J ends lost 0 bases and 6 bases, in that order; junction bases with no gene match: 4. Germline CDR1 and CDR2: SGHRS and YFSETQ. This CDR3 is 17 amino acids long. The CDR3 spells CASSLAPTSGRAGELFF. CDR3 nucleotides: TGCGCCAGCAGCTTGGCCCCGACTAGCGGGAGGGCCGGGGAGCTGTTTTTT.

This clone showed up just once. CDR3 sequence (DNA): TGTGCCTGGACTTCGGACATAACCTACGAGCAGTACTTC. It encodes CAWTSDITYEQYF. The chain couples TRBV30 to TRBJ2-7; possible D gene TRBD1, 5 bases. The CDR3 has 13 residues. Trimming cost V 4 bases and J 2 bases, with 12 bases left between them. Germline V gives CDR1 GTSNPN, CDR2 SVGIG (reference sequence).